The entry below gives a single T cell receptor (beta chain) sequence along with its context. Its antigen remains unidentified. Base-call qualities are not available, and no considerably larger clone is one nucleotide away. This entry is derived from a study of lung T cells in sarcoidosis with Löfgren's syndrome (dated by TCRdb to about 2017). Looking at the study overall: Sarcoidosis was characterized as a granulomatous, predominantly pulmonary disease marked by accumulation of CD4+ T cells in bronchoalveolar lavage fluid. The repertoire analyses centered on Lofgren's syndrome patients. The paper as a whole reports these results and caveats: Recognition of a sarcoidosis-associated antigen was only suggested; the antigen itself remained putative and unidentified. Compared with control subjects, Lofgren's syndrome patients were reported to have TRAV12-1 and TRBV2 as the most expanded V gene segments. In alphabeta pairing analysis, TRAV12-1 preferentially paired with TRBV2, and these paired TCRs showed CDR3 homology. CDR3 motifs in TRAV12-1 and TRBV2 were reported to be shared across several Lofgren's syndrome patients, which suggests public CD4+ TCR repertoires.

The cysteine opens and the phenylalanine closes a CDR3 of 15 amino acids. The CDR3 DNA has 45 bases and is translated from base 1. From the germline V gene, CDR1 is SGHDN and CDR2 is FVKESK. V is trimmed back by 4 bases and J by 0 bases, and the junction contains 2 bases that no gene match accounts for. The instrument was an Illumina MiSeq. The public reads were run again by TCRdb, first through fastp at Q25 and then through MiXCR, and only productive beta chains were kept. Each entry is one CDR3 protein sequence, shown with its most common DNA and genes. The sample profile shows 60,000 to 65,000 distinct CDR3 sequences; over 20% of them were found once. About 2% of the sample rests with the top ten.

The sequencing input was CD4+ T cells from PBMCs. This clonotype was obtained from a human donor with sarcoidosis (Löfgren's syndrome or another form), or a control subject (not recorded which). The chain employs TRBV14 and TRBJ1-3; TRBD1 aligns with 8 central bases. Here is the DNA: TGTGCCAGCAGCCGAGACAGGGGCTCTGGAAACACCATATATTTT. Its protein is CASSRDRGSGNTIYF.